These 26 T cell receptor beta chains share one sample of origin, sequenced in a study of blood T cell repertoires in COVID-19. TCRdb keeps only in-frame clones here, not all; method: immunoSEQ multiplex PCR. The profile shows just over 300,000 clones, about 90% of them singletons. The sequencing sample was made of peripheral blood. The source is a woman aged 25-40 years with COVID-19, enrolled during active disease.

As regards this clone: Other DNA sequences of this sample code for an identical CDR3. The chain couples TRBV5-1 to TRBJ1-1, with D perhaps TRBD1 (6 bases). Germline V gene sequence: CDR1 SGHRS, CDR2 YFSETQ. The CDR3 runs 13 residues. Trimming removed 4 bases at V and 1 base at J, with 8 bases between. The CDR3 loop reads CASSPGQNTEAFF. Here the CDR3 DNA reads TGCGCCAGCAGCCCGGGACAGAACACTGAAGCTTTCTTT. Drawing the rest from reference TRBV5-1 and TRBJ1-1, the complete variable domain is KAGVTQTPRYLIKTRGQQVTLSCSPISGHRSVSWYQQTPGQGLQFLFEYFSETQRNKGNFPGRFSGRQFSNSRSEMNVSTLELGDSALYLCASSPGQNTEAFFGQGTRLTVV.

This chain connects TRBV28 to TRBJ1-1, with D tentatively TRBD1 (6 bases). The CDR3 is 17 residues long. The V end was cut by 6 bases, the J end by 3 bases, with 23 bases between. CDR1 is MDHEN, CDR2 SYDVKM, per germline. The CDR3 here is CASSPLDLGGRYTEAFF. For the CDR3, the DNA is TGTGCCAGCAGCCCACTTGATTTGGGGGGGCGCTACACTGAAGCTTTCTTT.

This clone has at least ten counts. The chain recombines TRBV4-1 with TRBJ2-3; TRBD2 matches at 14 bases. Trimming at V came to 5 bases and at J to 6 bases, leaving 7 bases not matched to a gene. The germline CDR1 and CDR2 sequences are MGHRA and YSYEKL. This CDR3 is built from 16 residues. CDR3 protein: CASSSRLAGGADTQYF. CDR3 nucleotide sequence: TGCGCCAGCAGCTCCCGACTAGCGGGGGGGGCGGATACGCAGTATTTT.

V usage is TRBV2 and J usage is TRBJ2-3; possible D gene TRBD2, 6 bases. V lost 7 bases and J 6 bases, leaving 17 bases between the germline ends. The CDR3 sequence is 14 residues long. Germline loops: CDR1 SNHLY, CDR2 FYNNEI. The CDR3 sequence: CASNPLGGLDTQYF. The CDR3, as DNA: TGTGCCAGCAACCCCTTGGGGGGTCTGGATACGCAGTATTTT.

The chain is built from TRBV18 and TRBJ2-6, with D perhaps TRBD2 (5 bases). Trimming left V 4 bases short and J 0 bases short, with 10 bases between. This CDR3 region has 16 residues. Germline CDR1 is KGHSH and CDR2 is LQKENI. CDR3 in DNA: TGTGCCAGCTCACGGGAGCGGCACTCTGGGGCCAACGTCCTGACTTTC. Amino acid sequence: CASSRERHSGANVLTF.

The chain uses TRBV23-1 and TRBJ1-5; possible D gene TRBD1, 6 bases. TRBV23-1 is annotated as an ORF whose role is uncertain. Trimming removed 7 bases at V and 2 bases at J, with 15 bases between. The CDR3 runs 15 residues. This CDR3 reads CASTKGAGGNQPQHF. The DNA of the CDR3 is TGCGCCAGCACCAAAGGGGCAGGGGGCAATCAGCCCCAGCATTTT.

The chain is built from TRBV23-1 and TRBJ1-3, with D perhaps matching TRBD1 (6 bases). TRBV23-1 is an open reading frame whose function is uncertain. Between the trimmed V and J ends, which lost 4 bases and 0 bases, there was a span of 13 bases. CDR3 length: 16 amino acids. In nucleotides, the CDR3 is TGCGCCAGCAGTCTATACCCGACAGGCTCTGGAAACACCATATATTTT. This translates into CASSLYPTGSGNTIYF.

The chain links TRBV18 to TRBJ2-3; D possibly corresponds to TRBD1 (5 bases). V was cut by 0 bases and J by 0 bases, with 16 bases left in between. CDR1 is KGHSH and CDR2 is LQKENI in the germline V gene. This CDR3 has 18 amino acids. This CDR3 reads CASSPPGAVFSSTDTQYF. CDR3 in DNA: TGTGCCAGCTCACCACCAGGGGCGGTTTTCTCAAGCACAGATACGCAGTATTTT. The full variable domain, rest sourced from reference TRBV18 and TRBJ2-3, is NAGVMQNPRHLVRRRGQEARLRCSPMKGHSHVYWYRQLPEEGLKFMVYLQKENIIDESGMPKERFSAEFPKEGPSILRIQQVVRGDSAAYFCASSPPGAVFSSTDTQYFGPGTRLTVL.

This chain uses TRBV19 with TRBJ2-1, with D possibly being TRBD2 (5 bases). Trimming pared 1 base from V and 8 bases from J, leaving 21 bases between. CDR3 size: 17 residues. Looked up from germline, CDR1 is LNHDA and CDR2 is SQIVND (reference sequence). CDR3 loop: CASSIGWIRTGNDEQFF. CDR3 nucleotides: TGTGCCAGTAGTATAGGATGGATTAGAACCGGGAACGATGAGCAGTTCTTC.

The CDR3 DNA sequence: TGTGCCAGCAGCTCCCGACAGGGTGCGTCTTCGAAGGCTTTCTTT. Residues: CASSSRQGASSKAFF. This chain links TRBV7-2 with TRBJ1-1; 7 bases map to TRBD1. CDR1 is SGHTA and CDR2 is FQGNSA in the germline V gene. The ends lost 4 bases at V and 11 bases at J; junction bases unmatched: 16. The length of the CDR3 is 15 residues.

The chain carries TRBV2 and TRBJ1-1; tentatively, D is TRBD1 (6 bases). CDR1 is SNHLY, CDR2 FYNNEI, per germline. Trimming shortened V by 7 bases and J by 5 bases, and 14 bases separated the two germline ends. The CDR3 is 13 residues long. The CDR3 reads CASNLGQLTEAFF. The CDR3 DNA reads TGTGCCAGCAACCTCGGACAGTTAACTGAAGCTTTCTTT. The full variable domain, its missing parts supplied by reference TRBV2 and TRBJ1-1, is EPEVTQTPSHQVTQMGQEVILRCVPISNHLYFYWYRQILGQKVEFLVSFYNNEISEKSEIFDDQFSVERPDGSNFTLKIRSTKLEDSAMYFCASNLGQLTEAFFGQGTRLTVV.

The V call is TRBV7-9, the J call TRBJ1-2; D is perhaps TRBD1 (6 bases). Germline CDR1 reads SEHNR; CDR2 reads FQNEAQ (reference sequence). V shed 1 base and J shed 1 base, with 10 bases lying between them. The CDR3 is 15 residues long. CDR3 nucleotide sequence: TGTGCCAGCAGCTTAGACAACAGGGTTAACTATGGCTACACCTTC. Amino acids: CASSLDNRVNYGYTF.

The rearrangement uses TRBV10-3 and TRBJ1-5; possibly TRBD1 for D (5 bases). From germline, CDR1 is ENHRY and CDR2 SYGVKD. CDR3 length: 13 residues. Trimming took off 5 bases at V and 4 bases at J, with 9 bases between the two ends. As DNA, the CDR3 is TGTGCCATCAGTCCCGACAGTAATCAGCCCCAGCATTTT. As protein: CAISPDSNQPQHF.

This chain joins TRBV5-6 and TRBJ2-5; D is possibly TRBD2 (6 bases). CDR1 is SGHDT and CDR2 is YYEEEE in the germline V gene. V was clipped by 4 bases and J by 5 bases, with 18 bases between them. This CDR3 is built from 15 residues. The CDR3 DNA follows: TGTGCCAGCAGCGTTTGGACGTGGGCGGGGGAGACCCAGTACTTC. Translation gives CASSVWTWAGETQYF.

This chain uses TRBV5-1 with TRBJ2-1, with TRBD1 matching over 7 bases. This CDR3 contains 14 residues. CDR1 and CDR2 from the germline V gene are SGHRS and YFSETQ. The V segment lost 4 bases and the J segment 8 bases; nucleotides outside the gene matches: 9. CDR3 amino acids: CASSKDRDGDEQFF. As DNA, the CDR3 is TGCGCCAGCAGCAAAGACAGGGATGGGGATGAGCAGTTCTTC.

This clone was picked up one time. V usage is TRBV24-1 and J usage is TRBJ1-2, with 9 bases lining up with TRBD1. CDR1 is KGHDR, CDR2 SFDVKD, per germline. Trimming cost V 6 bases and J 3 bases; bases outside gene matches: 1. The CDR3 length is 13 residues. The CDR3 region has the DNA TGTGCCACCAGTCGGACAGGGGACTATGGCTACACCTTC. It translates to CATSRTGDYGYTF.

The sample holds a few counts of this clone. The chain recombines TRBV3-1 (or the pseudogene TRBV3-2) with TRBJ2-6; 7 nucleotides agree with TRBD1. The germline V gene encodes CDR1 LGHDT and CDR2 YNNKEL (reference sequence). After removal of 5 bases from V and 0 bases from J, the junction contained 1 base not matched to a gene. This CDR3 has 15 amino acids. CDR3: CASSDRVSGANVLTF. In DNA form, the CDR3 reads TGTGCCAGCAGCGACAGGGTCTCTGGGGCCAACGTCCTGACTTTC.

This clone was seen only once. The rearrangement joins TRBV3-1 (or the pseudogene TRBV3-2) to TRBJ1-2; D may be TRBD1 (6 bases). The CDR3 spans 16 residues. V shed 0 bases and J shed 5 bases, with 16 bases lying between them. Germline assignment: CDR1 LGHDT and CDR2 YNNKEL (reference sequence). CDR3 bases: TGTGCCAGCAGCCAAGAACCCTGGACAGCGTCTTATGGCTACACCTTC. Translated: CASSQEPWTASYGYTF.

This chain uses TRBV14 with TRBJ2-3; TRBD2 agrees at 7 bases. The CDR3 contains 15 residues. V shed 0 bases and J 2 bases; nucleotides not matched to a gene: 2. Germline V lookup: CDR1 SGHDN, CDR2 FVKESK. The CDR3 loop is CASSQDGRPTDTQYF. Here the CDR3 DNA reads TGTGCCAGCAGCCAAGACGGGAGGCCCACAGATACGCAGTATTTT.

This clone appeared a few times. The chain recombines TRBV11-2 with TRBJ2-1; D is perhaps TRBD1 (6 bases). This CDR3 spans 14 amino acids. Germline CDR1 SGHAT, CDR2 FQNNGV. Trimming removed 6 bases from V and 14 bases from J, with 23 bases in between. The CDR3 region is CASRRGPPLKGEFF. In nucleotides, the CDR3 is TGTGCCAGCAGAAGAGGGCCCCCGTTAAAGGGGGAGTTCTTC.

The chain carries TRBV7-8 and TRBJ1-1; D unresolved. This CDR3 comprises 15 residues. The V gene's germline CDR1 is SGHVS and CDR2 FQNEAQ. The V gene lost 7 bases and the J gene lost 3 bases, with 18 bases spanning the gap. In nucleotides, the CDR3 is TGTGCCAGCAACTCTCTCCGGGTTACGGACACTGAAGCTTTCTTT. Translation: CASNSLRVTDTEAFF.

The J gene is TRBJ1-1, the V gene TRBV2; D ambiguous. The CDR3 is made up of 13 amino acids. CDR1 SNHLY and CDR2 FYNNEI come from the germline V gene. V lost 3 bases, J lost 0 bases, and 5 bases lay in between. In nucleotides, the CDR3 is TGTGCCAGCAGTGATCGGTTGAACACTGAAGCTTTCTTT. This encodes CASSDRLNTEAFF.

V usage is TRBV4-2 and J usage is TRBJ1-5, with D unclear. V was clipped by 1 base and J by 3 bases, with 13 bases between them. The CDR3 spans 16 residues. CDR1 is LGHNA and CDR2 is YNFKEQ in the germline V gene. CDR3 nucleotide sequence: TGTGCCAGCAGCCAAGGATACACGGGGTCCAATCAGCCCCAGCATTTT. It is translated as CASSQGYTGSNQPQHF.

This clone came up a few times. The chain uses TRBV14 and TRBJ1-3; D call uncertain. The V and J ends lost 4 bases and 6 bases respectively, with 13 bases between them. Germline V gene data show CDR1 as SGHDN and CDR2 as FVKESK. The CDR3 sequence is 14 residues long. The CDR3 sequence is CASSPELRENTIYF. CDR3 nucleotides: TGTGCCAGCAGCCCGGAACTCCGGGAAAACACCATATATTTT. The full variable domain, in which reference TRBV14 and TRBJ1-3 provide the parts outside the CDR3, is EAGVTQFPSHSVIEKGQTVTLRCDPISGHDNLYWYRRVMGKEIKFLLHFVKESKQDESGMPNNRFLAERTGGTYSTLKVQPAELEDSGVYFCASSPELRENTIYFGEGSWLTVV.

The chain is built from TRBV19 and TRBJ1-2; 7 positions match TRBD1. Germline V lookup: CDR1 LNHDA, CDR2 SQIVND (reference sequence). Trimming took 7 bases from V and 4 from J; bases not matched to a gene: 9. CDR3 length: 14 residues. The CDR3 region has the DNA TGTGCCAGTACCTTCCGGACAGGTCTCTATGGCTACACCTTC. Protein product: CASTFRTGLYGYTF.

The chain has TRBV6-4 and TRBJ1-5, with 7 bases identical to TRBD1. The germline CDR1 and CDR2 sequences are MRHNA and SNTAGT. The CDR3 is 17 residues long. Trimming at V came to 1 base and at J to 2 bases, leaving 8 bases not matched to a gene. The CDR3 reads CASSDLGTANRNQPQHF. In nucleotides, the CDR3 is TGTGCCAGCAGTGACTTGGGGACAGCGAACCGCAATCAGCCCCAGCATTTT.